These T cell receptor beta chains were read from a single sample in a study of T cell repertoires in cytomegalovirus infection. TCRdb reanalysed the reads using MiXCR and keeps one entry per CDR3 protein. The sample carries around 550,000 distinct CDR3 sequences, around 27% recorded once. Sample: PBMCs. All receptors derive from a human donor in good health (CMV status not recorded). Some clones in this sample may be carry-over from other donors' samples. Each CDR3 is given with its conserved first and last residue. Each record gives: V gene, J gene, CDR3 protein.

v_gene: TRBV6-2/TRBV6-3; j_gene: TRBJ1-2; CDR3aa: CASRDLLRRGYTF
v_gene: TRBV29-1; j_gene: TRBJ2-5; CDR3aa: CSVFQTRETQYF
v_gene: TRBV7-8; j_gene: TRBJ1-1; CDR3aa: CASSSTVQNTEAFF
v_gene: TRBV10-3; j_gene: TRBJ2-3; CDR3aa: CAISGGGQRVADTQYF
v_gene: TRBV12-3/TRBV12-4; j_gene: TRBJ2-1; CDR3aa: CASSHPGLAGGRGQANEQFF
v_gene: TRBV2; j_gene: TRBJ1-5; CDR3aa: CASSGYENQPQHF
v_gene: TRBV7-6; j_gene: TRBJ2-6; CDR3aa: CASSPLVSGANVLTF
v_gene: TRBV7-2; j_gene: TRBJ2-3; CDR3aa: CASSPGLAGGTQYF
v_gene: TRBV12-5; j_gene: TRBJ1-2; CDR3aa: CASGLVLSGNGYTF
v_gene: TRBV7-6; j_gene: TRBJ2-3; CDR3aa: CASSSLGPLVTDTQYF
v_gene: TRBV28; j_gene: TRBJ2-2; CDR3aa: CASSLRAAGAGGRSGELFF
v_gene: TRBV28; j_gene: TRBJ1-2; CDR3aa: CASSFVEGATRGYTF
v_gene: TRBV12-3/TRBV12-4; j_gene: TRBJ2-5; CDR3aa: CASSLWGQGETYQETQYF
v_gene: TRBV23-1; j_gene: TRBJ2-1; CDR3aa: CASSQGHTSYNEQFF
v_gene: TRBV7-9; j_gene: TRBJ1-5; CDR3aa: CASSAFQGGSNQPQHF
v_gene: TRBV12-3/TRBV12-4; j_gene: TRBJ2-1; CDR3aa: CASSLSSLYEQFF
v_gene: TRBV5-1; j_gene: TRBJ2-5; CDR3aa: CASGYSVMKTQYF
v_gene: TRBV6-5; j_gene: TRBJ2-1; CDR3aa: CASSYMARASMDEQFF
v_gene: TRBV7-2; j_gene: TRBJ2-7; CDR3aa: CASSFIGSNLYEQYF
v_gene: TRBV6-2/TRBV6-3; j_gene: TRBJ2-1; CDR3aa: CASSFRGVRDNEQFF
v_gene: TRBV28; j_gene: TRBJ1-1; CDR3aa: CASSDRNTEAFF
v_gene: TRBV7-2; j_gene: TRBJ1-2; CDR3aa: CASSPVGTGRIYGYTF
v_gene: TRBV7-8; j_gene: TRBJ2-1; CDR3aa: CASSKRYNEQFF
v_gene: TRBV7-2; j_gene: TRBJ2-3; CDR3aa: CASSFPGSGTDTQYF
v_gene: TRBV7-2; j_gene: TRBJ2-3; CDR3aa: CASSHVAGETDTQYF
v_gene: TRBV7-9; j_gene: TRBJ1-5; CDR3aa: CASSQRPHQPQHF
v_gene: TRBV25-1; j_gene: TRBJ1-4; CDR3aa: CASSEYYGRTNEKLFF
v_gene: TRBV12-3/TRBV12-4; j_gene: TRBJ2-5; CDR3aa: CASSPTSGRWETQYF
v_gene: TRBV20-1; j_gene: TRBJ2-6; CDR3aa: CSARDIGQGGSGANVLTF
v_gene: TRBV10-3; j_gene: TRBJ2-7; CDR3aa: CAIKGLAINEQYF
v_gene: TRBV6-1; j_gene: TRBJ1-3; CDR3aa: CASKDSGQSSGNTIYF
v_gene: TRBV7-2; j_gene: TRBJ2-1; CDR3aa: CASSSYRGSGFF
v_gene: TRBV7-2; j_gene: TRBJ2-1; CDR3aa: CASSYRGPYNEQFF
v_gene: TRBV28; j_gene: TRBJ1-2; CDR3aa: CATPGQGDYGYTF
v_gene: TRBV7-7; j_gene: TRBJ1-2; CDR3aa: CASSWSANYGYTF